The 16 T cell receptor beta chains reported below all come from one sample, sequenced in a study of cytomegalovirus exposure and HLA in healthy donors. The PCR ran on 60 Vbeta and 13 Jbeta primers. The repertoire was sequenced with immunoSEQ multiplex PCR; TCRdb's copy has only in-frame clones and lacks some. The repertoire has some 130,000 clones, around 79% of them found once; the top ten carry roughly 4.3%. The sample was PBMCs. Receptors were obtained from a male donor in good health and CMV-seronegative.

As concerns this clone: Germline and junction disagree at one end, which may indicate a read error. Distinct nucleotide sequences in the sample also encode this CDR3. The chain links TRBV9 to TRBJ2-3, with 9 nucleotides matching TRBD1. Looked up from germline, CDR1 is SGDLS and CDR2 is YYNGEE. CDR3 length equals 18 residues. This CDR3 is CASSVRHFGTGLSDTQYF. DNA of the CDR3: TGTGCTAGCAGCGTAAGACACTTCGGGACAGGGTTATCAGATACGCAGTATTTT.

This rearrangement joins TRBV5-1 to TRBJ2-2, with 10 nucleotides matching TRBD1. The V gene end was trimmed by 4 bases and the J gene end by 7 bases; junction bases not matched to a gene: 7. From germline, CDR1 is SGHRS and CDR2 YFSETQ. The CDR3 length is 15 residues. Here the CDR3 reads CASSPRTGGGGELFF. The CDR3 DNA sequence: TGCGCCAGCAGCCCCAGGACAGGGGGTGGCGGGGAGCTGTTTTTT. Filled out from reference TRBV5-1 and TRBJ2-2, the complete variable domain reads KAGVTQTPRYLIKTRGQQVTLSCSPISGHRSVSWYQQTPGQGLQFLFEYFSETQRNKGNFPGRFSGRQFSNSRSEMNVSTLELGDSALYLCASSPRTGGGGELFFGEGSRLTVL.

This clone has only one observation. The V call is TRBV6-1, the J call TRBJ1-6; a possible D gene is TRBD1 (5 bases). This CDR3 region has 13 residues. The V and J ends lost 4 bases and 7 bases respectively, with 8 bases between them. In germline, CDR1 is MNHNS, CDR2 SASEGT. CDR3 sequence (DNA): TGTGCCAGCAGTGGCCGACAGAATTCACCCCTCCACTTT. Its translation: CASSGRQNSPLHF.

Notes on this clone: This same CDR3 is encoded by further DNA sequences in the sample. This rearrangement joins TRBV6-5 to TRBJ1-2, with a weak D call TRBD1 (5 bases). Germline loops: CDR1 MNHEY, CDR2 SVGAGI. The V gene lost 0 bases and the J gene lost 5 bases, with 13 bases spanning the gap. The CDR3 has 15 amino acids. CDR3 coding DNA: TGTGCCAGCAGTTACTCTCGTCGGGGGGATTATGGCTACACCTTC. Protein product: CASSYSRRGDYGYTF.

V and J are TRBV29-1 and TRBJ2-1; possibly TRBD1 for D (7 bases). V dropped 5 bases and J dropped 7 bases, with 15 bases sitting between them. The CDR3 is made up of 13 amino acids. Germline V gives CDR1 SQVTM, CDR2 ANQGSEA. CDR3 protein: CSVRQGAGNEQFF. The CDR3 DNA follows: TGCAGCGTTCGACAGGGCGCGGGGAATGAGCAGTTCTTC.

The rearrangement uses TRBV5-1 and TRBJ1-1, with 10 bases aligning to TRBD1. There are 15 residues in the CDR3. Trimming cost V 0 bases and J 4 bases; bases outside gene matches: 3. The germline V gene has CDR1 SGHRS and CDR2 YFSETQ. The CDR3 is CASSLGGQGGTEAFF. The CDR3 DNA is TGCGCCAGCAGCTTGGGCGGACAGGGGGGCACTGAAGCTTTCTTT.

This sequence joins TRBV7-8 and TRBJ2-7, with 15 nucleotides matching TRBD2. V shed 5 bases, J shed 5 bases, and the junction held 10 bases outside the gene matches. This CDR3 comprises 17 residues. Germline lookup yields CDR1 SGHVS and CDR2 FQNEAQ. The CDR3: CASSKSPGLAGGNEQYF. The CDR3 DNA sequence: TGTGCCAGCAGCAAGTCACCGGGACTAGCGGGAGGTAACGAGCAGTACTTC. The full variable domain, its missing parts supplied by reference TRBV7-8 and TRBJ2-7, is GAGVSQSPRYKVAKRGQDVALRCDPISGHVSLFWYQQALGQGPEFLTYFQNEAQLDKSGLPSDRFFAERPEGSVSTLKIQRTQQEDSAVYLCASSKSPGLAGGNEQYFGPGTRLTVT.

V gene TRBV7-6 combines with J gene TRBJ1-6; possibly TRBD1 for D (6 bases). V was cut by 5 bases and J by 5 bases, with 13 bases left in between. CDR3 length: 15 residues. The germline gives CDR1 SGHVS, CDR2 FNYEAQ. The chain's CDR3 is CASSLQGEDNSPLHF. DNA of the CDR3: TGTGCCAGCAGCCTACAGGGAGAAGATAATTCACCCCTCCACTTT.

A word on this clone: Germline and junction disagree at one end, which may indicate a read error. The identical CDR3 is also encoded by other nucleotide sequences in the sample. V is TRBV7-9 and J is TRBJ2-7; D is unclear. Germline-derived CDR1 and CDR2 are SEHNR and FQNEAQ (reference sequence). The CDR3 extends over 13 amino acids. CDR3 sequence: CATLLRGTYEQYF. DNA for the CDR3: TGCGCCACCCTACTCCGCGGTACCTACGAGCAGTACTTC.

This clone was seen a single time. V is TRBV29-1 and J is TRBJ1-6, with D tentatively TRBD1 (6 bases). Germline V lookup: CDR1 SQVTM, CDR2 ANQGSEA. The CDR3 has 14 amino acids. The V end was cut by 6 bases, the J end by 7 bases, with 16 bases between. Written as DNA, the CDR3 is TGCAGCGTCCGCACCGGACAGCGAAATTCACCCCTCCACTTT. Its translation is CSVRTGQRNSPLHF. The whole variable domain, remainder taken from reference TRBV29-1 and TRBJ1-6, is SAVISQKPSRDICQRGTSLTIQCQVDSQVTMMFWYRQQPGQSLTLIATANQGSEATYESGFVIDKFPISRPNLTFSTLTVSNMSPEDSSIYLCSVRTGQRNSPLHFGNGTRLTVT.

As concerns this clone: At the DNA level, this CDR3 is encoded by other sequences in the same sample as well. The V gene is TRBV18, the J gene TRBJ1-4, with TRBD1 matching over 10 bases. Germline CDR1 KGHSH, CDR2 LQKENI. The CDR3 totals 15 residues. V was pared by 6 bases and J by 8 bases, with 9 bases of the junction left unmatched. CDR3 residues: CASSPSGTGVEKLFF. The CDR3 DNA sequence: TGTGCCAGCTCGCCTAGCGGGACAGGGGTAGAAAAACTGTTTTTT.

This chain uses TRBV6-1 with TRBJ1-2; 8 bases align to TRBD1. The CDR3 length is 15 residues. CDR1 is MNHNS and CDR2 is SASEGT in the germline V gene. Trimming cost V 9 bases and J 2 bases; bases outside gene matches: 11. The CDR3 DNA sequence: TGTGCCAGTGCAAGTGACAGGGGCGCCAACTATGGCTACACCTTC. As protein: CASASDRGANYGYTF.

CDR3 amino acids: CASSKTGYSNQPQHF. The CDR3 DNA is TGTGCCAGCAGCAAGACAGGGTACAGCAATCAGCCCCAGCATTTT. The chain joins TRBV7-9 to TRBJ1-5; 7 nucleotides match TRBD1. The J segment lost 1 base and the V segment lost 5 bases, leaving 5 bases of the junction unmatched. CDR1 and CDR2 (germline): SEHNR, FQNEAQ (reference sequence). CDR3 length: 15 residues.

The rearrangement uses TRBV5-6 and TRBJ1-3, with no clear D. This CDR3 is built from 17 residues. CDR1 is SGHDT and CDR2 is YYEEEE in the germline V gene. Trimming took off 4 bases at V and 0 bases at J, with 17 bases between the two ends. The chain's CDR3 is CASSPAGQTLSGNTIYF. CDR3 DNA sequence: TGTGCCAGCAGCCCCGCGGGCCAGACCCTCTCTGGAAACACCATATATTTT.

CDR3 nucleotide sequence: TGTGCCAGCGGGAGACAGGGTTACACCGGGGAGCTGTTTTTT. Translation: CASGRQGYTGELFF. The chain combines TRBV6-1 with TRBJ2-2; 7 bases align to TRBD1. The length of the CDR3 is 14 residues. Looked up from germline, CDR1 is MNHNS and CDR2 is SASEGT. V shed 8 bases and J 3 bases; nucleotides not matched to a gene: 6.

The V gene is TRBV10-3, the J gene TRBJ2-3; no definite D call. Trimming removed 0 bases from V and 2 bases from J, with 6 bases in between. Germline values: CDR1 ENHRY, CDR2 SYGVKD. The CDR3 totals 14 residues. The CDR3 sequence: CAISESAVTDTQYF. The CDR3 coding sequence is TGTGCCATCAGTGAGTCGGCAGTCACAGATACGCAGTATTTT.